The 18 T cell receptor beta chains presented below share a single source sample, sequenced in a study of CD8 T cells in Susac syndrome. RNA amounts of roughly 0.45 to 1 ug underwent reverse transcription with random hexamers. TCRdb reanalysed the immunoSEQ multiplex PCR reads using MiXCR and keeps one entry per CDR3 protein. The sample has about 190,000 distinct CDR3 sequences, just under 95% seen once. Sequencing used CD8+ T cells from PBMCs. These receptors came from a human donor with Susac syndrome.

The CDR3 sequence: CSARDLYGYTF. The CDR3 DNA reads as TGCAGTGCTAGAGATTTATATGGCTACACCTTC. J is TRBJ1-2 and V is TRBV20-1; D is ambiguous. Germline V gives CDR1 DFQATT, CDR2 SNEGSKA (reference sequence). CDR3 length: 11 amino acids. V lost 0 bases and J 5 bases, leaving 4 bases between the germline ends.

This sequence joins TRBV3-1 and TRBJ2-3, with D hard to call. Germline V gives CDR1 LGHDT, CDR2 YNNKEL (reference sequence). Trimming removed 3 bases from V and 4 bases from J, with 14 bases in between. This CDR3 comprises 15 residues. Here the CDR3 reads CASSQGQVDADTQYF. The CDR3 DNA is TGTGCCAGCAGCCAGGGCCAGGTAGACGCAGATACGCAGTATTTT.

This clonotype was observed a single time. The chain recombines TRBV11-2 with TRBJ2-5; TRBD2 matches 8 bases. Losses at the gene ends were 5 bases for V and 1 base for J; bases not matched to a gene: 9. CDR3 length: 16 amino acids. CDR1 is SGHAT and CDR2 is FQNNGV in the germline V gene. CDR3 nucleotide sequence: TGTGCCAGCAGCAAAGCCGGGACTAGTCCCCAAGAGACCCAGTACTTC. This encodes CASSKAGTSPQETQYF.

In this sample, this clonotype turned up a few times. The chain joins TRBV28 to TRBJ2-7, with D hard to call. The CDR3 covers 12 residues. The V gene's germline CDR1 is MDHEN and CDR2 SYDVKM. Between the trimmed V and J ends, which lost 4 bases and 0 bases, there was a span of 4 bases. CDR3 in amino acids: CASSYSSYEQYF. Here the CDR3 DNA reads TGTGCCAGCAGTTATAGCTCCTACGAGCAGTACTTC.

The chain has TRBV29-1 and TRBJ2-2; 9 positions agree with TRBD2. The CDR3 has 13 amino acids. The germline V gene encodes CDR1 SQVTM and CDR2 ANQGSEA. Losses at the gene ends were 3 bases for V and 5 bases for J; bases not matched to a gene: 1. CDR3 sequence reads: CSVELAGTGELFF. CDR3 in DNA: TGCAGCGTTGAGCTAGCGGGAACCGGGGAGCTGTTTTTT.

The chain uses TRBV2 and TRBJ1-1, with D unresolved. The CDR3 length is 14 residues. The germline V gene has CDR1 SNHLY and CDR2 FYNNEI. Trimming pared 7 bases from V and 3 bases from J, leaving 15 bases between. CDR3 loop: CASTANVKDTEAFF. CDR3 DNA sequence: TGTGCCAGCACTGCCAACGTAAAGGACACTGAAGCTTTCTTT.

J is TRBJ1-5 and V is TRBV6-2 or TRBV6-3; D might be TRBD1 (5 bases). CDR1 MNHEY and CDR2 SVGEGT come from the germline V gene. The CDR3 is 14 residues long. The V end was cut by 6 bases, the J end by 3 bases, with 12 bases between. In DNA form, the CDR3 reads TGTGCCAGCAGCCTCGACAGAAACAATCAGCCCCAGCATTTT. It encodes CASSLDRNNQPQHF.

The V and J genes are TRBV9 and TRBJ2-1; 12 nucleotides align to TRBD2. This CDR3 has 14 amino acids. Trimming at V came to 3 bases and at J to 10 bases, leaving 5 bases not matched to a gene. Germline CDR1 is SGDLS and CDR2 is YYNGEE. CDR3 nucleotide sequence: TGTGCCAGCAGCGAACTAGCGGGAGGTGAGGAGCAGTTCTTC. Translated: CASSELAGGEEQFF.

V is TRBV27 and J is TRBJ2-3; D is uncertain. Germline loops: CDR1 MNHEY, CDR2 SMNVEV (reference sequence). The CDR3 is 13 residues long. The V end was cut by 3 bases, the J end by 1 base, with 5 bases between. As DNA, the CDR3 is TGTGCCAGCAGTTTTTACGGCACAGATACGCAGTATTTT. Encoded protein: CASSFYGTDTQYF.

The rearrangement links TRBV15 to TRBJ2-2; 8 bases match TRBD1. V lost 3 bases to trimming and J lost 0 bases; unmatched junction nucleotides: 3. The germline gives CDR1 LNHNV, CDR2 YYDKDF (reference sequence). This CDR3 is 16 amino acids long. CDR3 sequence (DNA): TGTGCCACCAGCAGGACGGGACAGGCGAACACCGGGGAGCTGTTTTTT. This encodes CATSRTGQANTGELFF.

This chain links TRBV13 with TRBJ2-7; a possible D gene is TRBD2 (5 bases). The CDR3 loop spans 14 amino acids. CDR1 PRHDT and CDR2 FYEKMQ come from the germline V gene (reference sequence). Trimming removed 3 bases at V and 4 bases at J, with 13 bases between. CDR3 residues: CASSFSRESYEQYF. In nucleotides, the CDR3 is TGTGCCAGCAGCTTTTCTAGGGAGTCGTACGAGCAGTACTTC. Together with reference TRBV13 and TRBJ2-7, the CDR3 gives the full variable domain: AAGVIQSPRHLIKEKRETATLKCYPIPRHDTVYWYQQGPGQDPQFLISFYEKMQSDKGSIPDRFSAQQFSDYHSELNMSSLELGDSALYFCASSFSRESYEQYFGPGTRLTVT.

The rearrangement links TRBV28 to TRBJ2-6, with D possibly being TRBD2 (5 bases). Germline V lookup: CDR1 MDHEN, CDR2 SYDVKM. CDR3 length: 16 amino acids. The germline V and J ends were trimmed by 5 bases and 1 base, with 12 bases remaining between them. Here the CDR3 DNA reads TGTGCCAGCAGTACTACGAGCGGTTCTGGGGCCAACGTCCTGACTTTC. Amino acids: CASSTTSGSGANVLTF.

This clonotype appeared a single time. V is TRBV27 and J is TRBJ1-5; D gene unclear. This CDR3 spans 10 amino acids. Trimming took off 6 bases at V and 6 bases at J, with 3 bases between the two ends. CDR1 MNHEY and CDR2 SMNVEV come from the germline V gene (reference sequence). The CDR3 sequence is CASSGQPQHF. The CDR3 nucleotides read TGTGCCAGCAGCGGTCAGCCCCAGCATTTT.

CDR3 in amino acids: CASSLLGTSGSYEQYF. Here the CDR3 DNA reads TGTGCCAGCAGCCTACTTGGGACTAGCGGGTCCTACGAGCAGTACTTC. V and J are TRBV13 and TRBJ2-7; the match to TRBD2 covers 12 bases. The CDR3 covers 16 residues. Germline CDR1 PRHDT, CDR2 FYEKMQ (reference sequence). Trimming removed 5 bases from V and 1 base from J; junction bases left unmatched: 6.

The V call is TRBV21-1, the J call TRBJ2-7; the D segment call TRBD1 is taken from the table without a DNA check. TRBV21-1 is a pseudogene. The CDR3 spans 18 residues. The CDR3 region is CASSKTGERDKFSYEQYF. CDR3 bases: TGTGCCAGCAGCAAAACAGGGGAGCGGGATAAATTCTCCTACGAGCAGTACTTC.

The chain recombines TRBV11-2 with TRBJ2-7; TRBD1 might be the D (6 bases). The CDR3 is 13 amino acids. Trimming took 4 bases from V and 3 from J, leaving 10 bases between them. Germline CDR1 SGHAT, CDR2 FQNNGV. In DNA form, the CDR3 reads TGTGCCAGCAGCTCGGGACAACACTACGAGCAGTACTTC. Amino acids: CASSSGQHYEQYF. Using reference TRBV11-2 and TRBJ2-7 for the parts outside the CDR3, the full variable domain is EAGVAQSPRYKIIEKRQSVAFWCNPISGHATLYWYQQILGQGPKLLIQFQNNGVVDDSQLPKDRFSAERLKGVDSTLKIQPAKLEDSAVYLCASSSGQHYEQYFGPGTRLTVT.

The rearrangement joins TRBV4-1 to TRBJ2-7, with a weak D call TRBD1 (5 bases). The CDR3 spans 14 residues. The germline V gene encodes CDR1 MGHRA and CDR2 YSYEKL. Between the trimmed V and J ends, which lost 1 base and 2 bases, there was a span of 9 bases. The CDR3 bases are TGCGCCAGCAGCCAAGCAGGGAACCCCTACGAGCAGTACTTC. Protein: CASSQAGNPYEQYF.

This chain uses TRBV4-1 with TRBJ2-7; D gene unclear. This CDR3 contains 14 residues. The V gene lost 2 bases and the J gene lost 0 bases, with 8 bases spanning the gap. CDR1 is MGHRA and CDR2 is YSYEKL in the germline V gene. The CDR3 sequence: CASSQTSSSYEQYF. CDR3 sequence (DNA): TGCGCCAGCAGCCAAACCAGTAGCTCCTACGAGCAGTACTTC.